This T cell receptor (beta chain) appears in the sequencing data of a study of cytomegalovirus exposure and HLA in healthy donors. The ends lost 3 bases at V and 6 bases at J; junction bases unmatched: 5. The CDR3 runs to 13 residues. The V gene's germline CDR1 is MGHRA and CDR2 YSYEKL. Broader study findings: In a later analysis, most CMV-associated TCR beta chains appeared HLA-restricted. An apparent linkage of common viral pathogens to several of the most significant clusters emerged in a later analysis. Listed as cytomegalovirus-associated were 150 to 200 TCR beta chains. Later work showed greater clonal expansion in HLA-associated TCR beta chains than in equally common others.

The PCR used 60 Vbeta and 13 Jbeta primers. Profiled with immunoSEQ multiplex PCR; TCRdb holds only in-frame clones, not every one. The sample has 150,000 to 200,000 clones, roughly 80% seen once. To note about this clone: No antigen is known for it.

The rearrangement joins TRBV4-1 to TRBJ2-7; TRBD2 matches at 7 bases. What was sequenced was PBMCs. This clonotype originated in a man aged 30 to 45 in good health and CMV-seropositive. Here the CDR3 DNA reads TGCGCCAGCAGCCATTATACGGGGGGCGAGCAGTACTTC. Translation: CASSHYTGGEQYF.